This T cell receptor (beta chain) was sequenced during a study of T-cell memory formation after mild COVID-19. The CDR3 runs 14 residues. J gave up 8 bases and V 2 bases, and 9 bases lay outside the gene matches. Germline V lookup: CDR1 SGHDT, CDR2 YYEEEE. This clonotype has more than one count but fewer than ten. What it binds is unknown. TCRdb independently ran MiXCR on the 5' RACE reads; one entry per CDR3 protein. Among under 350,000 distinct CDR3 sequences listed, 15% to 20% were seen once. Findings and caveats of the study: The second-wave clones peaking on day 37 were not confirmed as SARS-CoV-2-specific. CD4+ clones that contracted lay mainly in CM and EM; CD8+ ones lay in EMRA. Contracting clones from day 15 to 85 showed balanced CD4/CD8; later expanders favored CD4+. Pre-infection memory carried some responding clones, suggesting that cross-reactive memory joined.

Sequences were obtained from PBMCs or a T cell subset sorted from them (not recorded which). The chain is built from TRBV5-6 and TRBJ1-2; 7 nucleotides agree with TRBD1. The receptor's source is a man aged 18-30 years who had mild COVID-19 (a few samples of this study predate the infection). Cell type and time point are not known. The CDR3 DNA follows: TGTGCCAGCAGCTTAACCGACAGGGCTGCGGGCTACACCTTC. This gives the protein CASSLTDRAAGYTF.